These 13 T cell receptor beta chains came from one sample sequenced in a study of cytomegalovirus exposure and HLA in healthy donors. The PCR used 60 Vbeta and 13 Jbeta primers. Sequencing used immunoSEQ multiplex PCR; TCRdb keeps in-frame clones, though not all of them. The repertoire holds some 140,000 clones, with approximately 79% as singletons. Input material: PBMCs. The receptors originated from a man aged 40-55 years in good health and CMV-seropositive.

The rearrangement links TRBV6-5 to TRBJ1-1, with no clear D. Germline V gene data show CDR1 as MNHEY and CDR2 as SVGAGI. With 6 bases removed from V and 4 bases from J, the gap between germline ends came to 6 bases. This CDR3 has 11 amino acids. DNA of the CDR3: TGTGCCAGCAGACAGAGCACTGAAGCTTTCTTT. This sequence encodes CASRQSTEAFF.

V usage is TRBV7-9 and J usage is TRBJ1-1, with 8 bases lining up with TRBD1. V was pared by 4 bases and J by 4 bases, with 5 bases of the junction left unmatched. Looked up from germline, CDR1 is SEHNR and CDR2 is FQNEAQ (reference sequence). This CDR3 comprises 14 residues. The CDR3 sequence: CASSWTGLSTEAFF. DNA of the CDR3: TGTGCCAGCAGCTGGACAGGGCTCAGCACTGAAGCTTTCTTT. The full variable domain, its missing parts supplied by reference TRBV7-9 and TRBJ1-1, is DTGVSQNPRHKITKRGQNVTFRCDPISEHNRLYWYRQTLGQGPEFLTYFQNEAQLEKSRLLSDRFSAERPKGSFSTLEIQRTEQGDSAMYLCASSWTGLSTEAFFGQGTRLTVV.

The chain employs TRBV11-2 and TRBJ2-3; 10 nucleotides agree with TRBD2. This CDR3 has 12 residues. The V segment lost 5 bases and the J segment 9 bases; nucleotides outside the gene matches: 2. CDR1 SGHAT and CDR2 FQNNGV come from the germline V gene. The CDR3 region is CASSLAGDTQYF. CDR3 in DNA: TGTGCCAGCAGCCTAGCGGGAGACACGCAGTATTTT.

This clone was seen more than once but under ten times. V and J are TRBV6-6 and TRBJ1-2; D not resolved. Trimming stripped 4 bases from V and 12 bases from J, with 24 bases between. This CDR3 has 15 residues. CDR1 and CDR2 (germline): MNHNY, SVGAGI (reference sequence). The CDR3 reads CASSFNPGLDRRDTF. The CDR3 DNA is TGTGCCAGCAGTTTTAACCCGGGCCTCGATCGGCGGGACACCTTC.

The rearrangement uses TRBV29-1 and TRBJ2-7; D is possibly TRBD1 (6 bases). This CDR3 region has 14 residues. The V end was cut by 6 bases, the J end by 5 bases, with 20 bases between. In germline, CDR1 is SQVTM, CDR2 ANQGSEA. The CDR3 nucleotides read TGCAGCGTAACTCAGAACCCAACAGGGAACGAGCAGTACTTC. Its protein product is CSVTQNPTGNEQYF.

There are a few counts of this clone. The genes are TRBV28 and TRBJ1-1, with TRBD1 matching over 8 bases. J lost 2 bases, V lost 5 bases, and 4 bases had no gene match. Germline assignment: CDR1 MDHEN and CDR2 SYDVKM. The CDR3 contains 14 residues. The CDR3 protein is CASSTSGGNTEAFF. CDR3 nucleotides: TGTGCCAGCAGTACCTCAGGGGGCAACACTGAAGCTTTCTTT.

The chain joins TRBV19 to TRBJ2-5; tentative D call: TRBD2 (5 bases). V gave up 2 bases and J gave up 7 bases, with 11 bases separating them. The CDR3 loop spans 13 amino acids. Germline CDR1 and CDR2: LNHDA and SQIVND (reference sequence). The CDR3 loop reads CASSIYEGGTQYF. CDR3 coding DNA: TGTGCCAGTAGTATATACGAGGGCGGGACCCAGTACTTC.

This chain links TRBV2 with TRBJ2-2; tentatively, D is TRBD2 (6 bases). The CDR3 extends over 16 amino acids. The germline V gene has CDR1 SNHLY and CDR2 FYNNEI. Trimming pared 7 bases from V and 0 bases from J, leaving 15 bases between. CDR3: CASIKGASANTGELFF. The CDR3 DNA follows: TGTGCCAGCATCAAAGGGGCTAGCGCGAACACCGGGGAGCTGTTTTTT. The variable domain in full, with the rest retrieved from reference TRBV2 and TRBJ2-2, is EPEVTQTPSHQVTQMGQEVILRCVPISNHLYFYWYRQILGQKVEFLVSFYNNEISEKSEIFDDQFSVERPDGSNFTLKIRSTKLEDSAMYFCASIKGASANTGELFFGEGSRLTVL.

The genes are TRBV27 and TRBJ1-1; tentatively, D is TRBD1 (5 bases). V lost 1 base to trimming and J lost 1 base, with 10 bases between them. Germline lookup yields CDR1 MNHEY and CDR2 SMNVEV (reference sequence). The CDR3 has 15 residues. Written as DNA, the CDR3 is TGTGCCAGCAGTTTATATATCGGGGGGAACACTGAAGCTTTCTTT. This codes for CASSLYIGGNTEAFF.

The CDR3 loop is CASSQRQGINQPQHF. The CDR3 DNA follows: TGTGCCAGCAGCCAACGACAGGGTATCAATCAGCCCCAGCATTTT. The chain uses TRBV21-1 and TRBJ1-5; TRBD1, the table's D call, lacks a check against the DNA. TRBV21-1 is a pseudogene. The CDR3 runs to 15 residues.

The chain couples TRBV5-4 to TRBJ1-2; no definite D call. The CDR3 contains 15 residues. The V gene's germline CDR1 is SGHNT and CDR2 YYREEE (reference sequence). Trimming removed 0 bases at V and 0 bases at J, with 9 bases between. The DNA for the CDR3 is TGTGCCAGCAGCTTGGATCTTAGAGCTAACTATGGCTACACCTTC. Residues: CASSLDLRANYGYTF.

The CDR3 is CASSPQTGVPYEQYF. CDR3 DNA: TGTGCCAGCAGCCCCCAGACAGGGGTGCCCTACGAGCAGTACTTC. The chain is built from TRBV9 and TRBJ2-7; 8 nucleotides line up with TRBD1. This CDR3 has 15 residues. Germline values: CDR1 SGDLS, CDR2 YYNGEE. V was clipped by 4 bases and J by 2 bases; unmatched bases: 8.

The rearrangement uses TRBV5-1 and TRBJ2-5; tentative D call: TRBD2 (5 bases). V lost 0 bases and J 4 bases, leaving 10 bases between the germline ends. Germline CDR1 is SGHRS and CDR2 is YFSETQ. This CDR3 has 14 residues. CDR3 amino acids: CASSLVVAGETQYF. In DNA form, the CDR3 reads TGCGCCAGCAGCTTGGTGGTGGCGGGAGAGACCCAGTACTTC. Combining the CDR3 with reference TRBV5-1 and TRBJ2-5 gives the whole variable domain KAGVTQTPRYLIKTRGQQVTLSCSPISGHRSVSWYQQTPGQGLQFLFEYFSETQRNKGNFPGRFSGRQFSNSRSEMNVSTLELGDSALYLCASSLVVAGETQYFGPGTRLLVL.